What follows are 15 T cell receptor beta chains derived from one specimen sequenced in a study of cytomegalovirus exposure and HLA in healthy donors. 13 Jbeta primers and 60 Vbeta primers were used for the PCR. Assay: immunoSEQ multiplex PCR; the TCRdb copy retains only in-frame clones and omits some. The table shows about 120,000 clones, with around 84% occurring only once. Input material: PBMCs. The receptors were gathered from a woman in her 30s in good health and CMV-seropositive.

V usage is TRBV5-1 and J usage is TRBJ1-2; 7 bases agree with TRBD1. With 5 bases clipped from V and 0 bases from J, the junction kept 4 bases outside the gene matches. The CDR3 runs 14 residues. Per germline, CDR1 SGHRS and CDR2 YFSETQ. The DNA of the CDR3 is TGCGCCAGCAGGACAGGGTTATCTAACTATGGCTACACCTTC. Its protein product is CASRTGLSNYGYTF.

The chain couples TRBV29-1 to TRBJ2-2, with 14 positions matching TRBD2. Trimming at V came to 3 bases and at J to 2 bases, leaving 2 bases not matched to a gene. Germline V gene data show CDR1 as SQVTM and CDR2 as ANQGSEA. CDR3 length equals 16 residues. CDR3 loop: CSVEGLAGVNTGELFF. The CDR3 DNA reads TGCAGCGTTGAGGGACTAGCGGGGGTCAACACCGGGGAGCTGTTTTTT.

This clone was seen a few times. The rearrangement joins TRBV4-1 to TRBJ2-2, with 7 positions matching TRBD1. This CDR3 contains 18 residues. The V gene end was trimmed by 1 base and the J gene end by 6 bases; junction bases not matched to a gene: 14. In germline, CDR1 is MGHRA, CDR2 YSYEKL. CDR3 nucleotides: TGCGCCAGCAGCCAAGTGGGGTCGAGAGGGGGCGCTTCCGGGGAGCTGTTTTTT. Residues: CASSQVGSRGGASGELFF.

For the CDR3, the DNA is TGTGCCAGTAGTGAGAATTTCTATAATTCACCCCTCCACTTT. It is translated as CASSENFYNSPLHF. V usage is TRBV19 and J usage is TRBJ1-6, with D hard to call. Germline V CDR1 and CDR2: LNHDA, SQIVND (reference sequence). The CDR3 has 14 amino acids. Trimming removed 5 bases from V and 3 bases from J, with 8 bases in between.

A few counts support this clone. The chain employs TRBV5-1 and TRBJ2-3; TRBD1 aligns across 9 bases. V gave up 0 bases and J gave up 6 bases; unmatched junction bases: 8. The CDR3 is 16 amino acids. Germline CDR1 reads SGHRS; CDR2 reads YFSETQ. CDR3 DNA sequence: TGCGCCAGCAGCTTGGCCCCCCGGGACAGGGCTGATACGCAGTATTTT. It is translated as CASSLAPRDRADTQYF. Variable domain in full (rest from reference TRBV5-1 and TRBJ2-3): KAGVTQTPRYLIKTRGQQVTLSCSPISGHRSVSWYQQTPGQGLQFLFEYFSETQRNKGNFPGRFSGRQFSNSRSEMNVSTLELGDSALYLCASSLAPRDRADTQYFGPGTRLTVL.

In this sample, this clone turned up many times. The chain combines TRBV7-8 with TRBJ1-1; D not resolved. The germline V gene encodes CDR1 SGHVS and CDR2 FQNEAQ. V shed 2 bases and J shed 5 bases, with 12 bases lying between them. The CDR3 covers 14 residues. The CDR3, as DNA: TGTGCCAGCAGCTTATCGGGTGGAAGGACTGAAGCTTTCTTT. Amino acids: CASSLSGGRTEAFF.

The V gene is TRBV6-1, the J gene TRBJ2-1; D may be TRBD1 (6 bases). V dropped 4 bases and J dropped 5 bases, with 6 bases sitting between them. The CDR3 has 12 residues. CDR1 MNHNS and CDR2 SASEGT come from the germline V gene. CDR3 protein: CASSGDNNEQFF. CDR3 in DNA: TGTGCCAGCAGTGGGGACAACAATGAGCAGTTCTTC.

The chain carries TRBV19 and TRBJ2-7, with 7 bases fitting TRBD2. Germline CDR1 LNHDA, CDR2 SQIVND (reference sequence). Trimming removed 6 bases from V and 0 bases from J; junction bases left unmatched: 8. The CDR3 is 15 residues long. The CDR3 DNA is TGTGCCAGTAGCCGGCTAGCGGATAGCTCCTACGAGCAGTACTTC. Amino acid sequence: CASSRLADSSYEQYF.

This sequence joins TRBV7-3 and TRBJ2-2; D remains ambiguous. With 10 bases removed from V and 1 base from J, the gap between germline ends came to 13 bases. Germline assignment: CDR1 SGHTA and CDR2 FQGTGA. The CDR3 spans 14 residues. CDR3 loop: CATSLGGNTGELFF. CDR3 coding DNA: TGTGCCACAAGCTTAGGCGGGAACACCGGGGAGCTGTTTTTT.

This rearrangement joins TRBV28 to TRBJ2-1; 8 bases match TRBD2. Per the germline V gene, CDR1 is MDHEN and CDR2 is SYDVKM. V was pared by 5 bases and J by 3 bases, with 6 bases of the junction left unmatched. The CDR3 is 15 amino acids. CDR3 sequence (DNA): TGTGCCAGCAGTCCACTAGCGGAGAACTACAATGAGCAGTTCTTC. This gives the protein CASSPLAENYNEQFF.

The chain combines TRBV29-1 with TRBJ1-4; TRBD1 aligns across 9 bases. Germline V gene data show CDR1 as SQVTM and CDR2 as ANQGSEA. CDR3 length equals 14 residues. V dropped 7 bases and J dropped 4; count of bases not matched to a gene: 7. The CDR3: CSGLQTGGNEKLFF. CDR3 in DNA: TGCAGCGGCCTACAGACAGGGGGTAATGAAAAACTGTTTTTT.

This clone was observed a single time. The gene calls are TRBV9 and TRBJ2-5; D is ambiguous. CDR3 length: 12 residues. From germline, CDR1 is SGDLS and CDR2 YYNGEE. V dropped 3 bases and J dropped 2 bases, with 5 bases sitting between them. The CDR3 region is CASSGRQETQYF. DNA of the CDR3: TGTGCCAGCAGCGGGAGACAAGAGACCCAGTACTTC. Drawing the rest from reference TRBV9 and TRBJ2-5, the complete variable domain is DSGVTQTPKHLITATGQRVTLRCSPRSGDLSVYWYQQSLDQGLQFLIQYYNGEERAKGNILERFSAQQFPDLHSELNLSSLELGDSALYFCASSGRQETQYFGPGTRLLVL.

This chain uses TRBV7-2 with TRBJ2-2, with 11 bases aligning to TRBD2. CDR1 is SGHTA, CDR2 FQGNSA, per germline. This CDR3 contains 16 residues. Germline trimming cut 5 bases from V and 4 bases from J; bases unmatched to any gene: 6. The CDR3 nucleotides read TGTGCCAGCAGCCCCACTAGCGGGGGTGTCACCGGGGAGCTGTTTTTT. Amino acids: CASSPTSGGVTGELFF.

V usage is TRBV30 and J usage is TRBJ2-1; tentatively, D is TRBD2 (6 bases). Between the trimmed V and J ends, which lost 3 bases and 4 bases, there was a span of 10 bases. The CDR3 length is 13 residues. Germline CDR1 reads GTSNPN; CDR2 reads SVGIG (reference sequence). CDR3 sequence reads: CAWRKEGYNEQFF. CDR3 sequence (DNA): TGTGCCTGGAGGAAGGAGGGATACAATGAGCAGTTCTTC.

The genes are TRBV10-3 and TRBJ2-5, with TRBD2 matching 14 bases. Germline assignment: CDR1 ENHRY and CDR2 SYGVKD. The CDR3 has 15 amino acids. Trimming at V came to 4 bases and at J to 6 bases, leaving 4 bases not matched to a gene. CDR3 residues: CAISGLAGGPKTQYF. CDR3 DNA sequence: TGTGCCATCAGTGGACTAGCGGGGGGGCCAAAGACCCAGTACTTC.